A single sample is the source of the 10 T cell receptor beta chains below, sequenced in a study of cytomegalovirus exposure and HLA in healthy donors (dated by TCRdb to 2016 to 2017). Library prep was done by the immunoSEQ multiplex PCR assay. The multiplex PCR relied on a mix of 60 forward primers for TCR Vbeta segments and 13 reverse primers for TCR Jbeta segments. TCRdb carries this immuneACCESS record with in-frame sequences only. Its versions omit some clonotypes, under half of them owing to an unresolved V gene in the studies checked, with the rest unexplained. The table for this sample lists 150,000 to 200,000 clones; around 80% of them were counted only once. The ten largest clonotypes hold more than 0.8% of the sample. Material: PBMCs. The receptors were sampled from a woman aged 40 to 50 in good health and CMV-seronegative.

The V call is TRBV5-8, the J call TRBJ1-3; D call uncertain. The CDR3 covers 16 residues. The V end lost 4 bases, the J end lost 0 bases, and 14 bases lay between the germline ends. Germline V gene data show CDR1 as SGHTS and CDR2 as YDEGEE. CDR3 sequence (DNA): TGTGCCAGCAGCCTAACGTATTTAAGCTCTGGAAACACCATATATTTT. Amino acid sequence: CASSLTYLSSGNTIYF.

The chain carries TRBV28 and TRBJ2-7, with 9 bases matching TRBD2. The CDR3 covers 14 residues. The germline CDR1 and CDR2 sequences are MDHEN and SYDVKM. V gave up 4 bases and J gave up 6 bases; unmatched junction bases: 7. The CDR3 DNA is TGTGCCAGCAGTTCCGGGACTAGCAAGCGCGAGCAGTACTTC. The encoded protein is CASSSGTSKREQYF.

The genes are TRBV19 and TRBJ2-7; 7 bases align to TRBD1. The CDR3 totals 14 residues. Germline-derived CDR1 and CDR2 are LNHDA and SQIVND (reference sequence). V was clipped by 5 bases and J by 3 bases; unmatched bases: 7. The CDR3 DNA follows: TGTGCCAGTAGTTTACGGTGGGACAGCTACGAGCAGTACTTC. Encoded protein: CASSLRWDSYEQYF.

The chain combines TRBV29-1 with TRBJ2-7, with TRBD2 as a possible D gene (6 bases). The V gene's germline CDR1 is SQVTM and CDR2 ANQGSEA. The CDR3 loop spans 14 amino acids. Trimming cost V 4 bases and J 2 bases, with 15 bases left between them. The CDR3 coding sequence is TGCAGCGTTGCATCGGTCGGGGGACCCTACGAGCAGTACTTC. It specifies CSVASVGGPYEQYF.

The chain uses TRBV7-9 and TRBJ1-4; D perhaps matches TRBD1 (5 bases). Trimming shortened V by 1 base and J by 8 bases, and 14 bases separated the two germline ends. Germline CDR1 and CDR2: SEHNR and FQNEAQ (reference sequence). The CDR3 length is 15 residues. CDR3: CASSLEGRVGEKLFF. The CDR3 DNA reads TGTGCCAGCAGCTTAGAGGGCAGGGTCGGGGAAAAACTGTTTTTT.

The chain is built from TRBV9 and TRBJ2-7, with D possibly matching TRBD2 (5 bases). The V gene lost 0 bases and the J gene lost 3 bases, with 16 bases spanning the gap. The CDR3 length is 16 residues. Germline CDR1 is SGDLS and CDR2 is YYNGEE. The CDR3 protein is CASSVGSELDYYEQYF. Here the CDR3 DNA reads TGTGCCAGCAGCGTAGGGTCCGAACTCGACTACTACGAGCAGTACTTC.

The genes are TRBV23-1 and TRBJ2-3; 8 nucleotides line up with TRBD2. TRBV23-1 is recorded as an ORF, its role being uncertain. J gave up 2 bases and V 6 bases, and 7 bases lay outside the gene matches. The CDR3 runs 15 residues. Here the CDR3 reads CASSLTSGYTDTQYF. CDR3 nucleotide sequence: TGCGCCAGCAGCCTCACTAGCGGTTACACAGATACGCAGTATTTT.

This sequence joins TRBV7-9 and TRBJ2-7; TRBD2 matches 9 bases. Trimming removed 8 bases from V and 4 bases from J; junction bases left unmatched: 3. Per germline, CDR1 SEHNR and CDR2 FQNEAQ (reference sequence). The CDR3 extends over 12 amino acids. CDR3 protein: CASGREGYEQYF. DNA for the CDR3: TGTGCCAGCGGGCGGGAGGGGTACGAGCAGTACTTC.

The rearrangement uses TRBV19 and TRBJ2-2; 8 bases match TRBD1. CDR1 is LNHDA and CDR2 is SQIVND in the germline V gene (reference sequence). The CDR3 sequence is 16 residues long. V shed 7 bases and J 1 base; nucleotides not matched to a gene: 8. Written as DNA, the CDR3 is TGTGCCAGTAAACTTGCCGGGACAGGGAACACCGGGGAGCTGTTTTTT. It specifies CASKLAGTGNTGELFF.

The rearrangement links TRBV29-1 to TRBJ2-3, with D perhaps TRBD1 (6 bases). The CDR3 covers 14 residues. The V end was cut by 2 bases, the J end by 3 bases, with 12 bases between. CDR1 is SQVTM, CDR2 ANQGSEA, per germline. In DNA form, the CDR3 reads TGCAGCGTTGAACTACAGGGAAGGACAGATACGCAGTATTTT. Translation: CSVELQGRTDTQYF.